This TCR beta chain was captured by sequencing in a study of T cell responses to AZD1222 COVID-19 vaccine. Regarding the study as a whole: Spike-specific TCR breadth and depth both grew after two AZD1222 doses. Repertoires in all cases were sampled only once the peak T cell response had passed. Vaccine-associated CD4 TCRs spanned spike, dominant at 160-218 and 743-854.

Germline CDR1 is SEHNR and CDR2 is FQNEAQ (reference sequence). J was trimmed by 0 bases and V by 11 bases; bases with no gene match: 8. The CDR3 is 14 residues long. In regard to this clone: Its antigen is still unknown.

TCRdb's table, derived via immunoSEQ multiplex PCR, lists solely in-frame clones and lacks some. The sample shows fewer than 150,000 clones, over 85% of them seen only once. J is TRBJ1-1 and V is TRBV7-9; 8 positions agree with TRBD1. The source was peripheral blood, collected on day 0 of AZD1222 vaccination. The source is an adult in good health. The CDR3 is CAGGGTGLNTEAFF. The DNA of the CDR3 is TGTGCCGGGGGCGGGACAGGCCTGAACACTGAAGCTTTCTTT.